The following is a T cell receptor beta chain sequence with its context. This entry is derived from a study of blood T cell repertoires in COVID-19. In the study overall: Acute and convalescent COVID-19 samples came from the United States, Italy and Spain.

Participants were placed into cohorts based on the clinical history they reported. Two negative PCRs, clearance, or symptom resolution had been documented for recovered Cohort 3 donors. V gave up 3 bases and J gave up 2 bases; unmatched junction bases: 4. The CDR3 extends over 15 amino acids. Germline CDR1 is KGHSH and CDR2 is LQKENI. Original data processing: Amplifying reference gene primers gave estimates of nucleated cell counts. Measured with immunoSEQ multiplex PCR; TCRdb has only the in-frame clones, and not every one. That table furnishes V, J and clone size, whereas the DNA furnished D and trimming. The table lists 450,000 to 600,000 clones, 75% to 90% of them singletons.

Specimen: PBMCs or T cells enriched from blood (not recorded which). The receptor was derived from a woman younger than 35 who had recovered from COVID-19. V usage is TRBV18 and J usage is TRBJ2-1, with 7 bases identical to TRBD1. This CDR3 is CASSPDRDAYNEQFF. Here the CDR3 DNA reads TGTGCCAGCTCACCCGACAGGGATGCCTACAATGAGCAGTTCTTC.